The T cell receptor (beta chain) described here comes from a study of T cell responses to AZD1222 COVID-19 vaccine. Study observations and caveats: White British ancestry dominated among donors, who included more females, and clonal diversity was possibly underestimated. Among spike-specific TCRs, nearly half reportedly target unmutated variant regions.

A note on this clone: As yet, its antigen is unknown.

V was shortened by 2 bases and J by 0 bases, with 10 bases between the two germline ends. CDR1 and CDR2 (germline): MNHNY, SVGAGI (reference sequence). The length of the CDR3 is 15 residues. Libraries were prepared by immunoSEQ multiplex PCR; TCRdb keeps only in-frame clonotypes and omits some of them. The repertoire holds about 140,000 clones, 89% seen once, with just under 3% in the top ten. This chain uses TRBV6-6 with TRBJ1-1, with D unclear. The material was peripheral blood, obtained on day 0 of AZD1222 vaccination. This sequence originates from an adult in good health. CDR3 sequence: CASSYRAGMNTEAFF. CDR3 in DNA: TGTGCCAGCAGTTACCGGGCAGGCATGAACACTGAAGCTTTCTTT.